This T cell receptor beta chain was sequenced for a study of blood T cell repertoires in COVID-19 (dated by TCRdb to about 2020). About the investigation overall: Samples covering the acute and convalescent phases of COVID-19 were provided by collaborators in the United States, Italy and Spain. The prospective study material was composed of cDNA or gDNA derived from T cells, B-cell-depleted T cells, or PBMCs. Deeply sampled blood TCRbeta repertoires from subjects exposed to, actively infected with, or recovered from COVID-19 were included in the dataset. The repertoires were released in a freely available public database intended as a resource for research on the immune response to SARS-CoV-2. Samples were obtained from the ongoing ImmuneRACE study (first 160 participants) and from over 1,000 subjects provided by 6 global collaborators. Sample metadata almost always included a de-identified subject ID, COVID-19 status, age in years and sex. Where available, HLA class I and class II types were obtained from metadata supplied by the sample provider rather than from assay-based typing. The full study reports these points: How much clinical and demographic metadata was included differed by source and by participant, and the metadata was provided uncurated.

TCRbeta CDR3 regions were amplified from genomic DNA using the immunoSEQ Assay, a bias-controlled multiplex PCR. As for the original processing: Nucleated cell counts per sample were estimated from amplification of reference gene primers within the assay. To quantify the absolute abundance of each unique TCRbeta CDR3 rearrangement, sequence reads were collapsed and filtered. For each sample, productive Simpson clonality was calculated as the square root of Simpson's diversity index over productive rearrangements. The source is immuneACCESS, and TCRdb retained only in-frame sequences with V and J called. Part of the clones is not carried over; for the studies checked, unresolved V genes explain less than half of this, and the remainder is unexplained. V and J calls and clone size follow that table, whereas D and trimming were derived from the DNA. Here the sample has 150,000 to 200,000 clones; more than 70% occur a single time. 10% of the sample goes to the ten largest clones.

Details on this clone: Its binding antigen is unknown. Base-call qualities are not available, and no considerably larger clone is one nucleotide away.

Whole blood was collected in K2EDTA tubes by collaborating institutions according to the institutions' own protocols. Collaborator samples were shipped for TCRbeta analysis as frozen whole blood, isolated PBMCs, or DNA extracted from either sample type. Germline trimming amounts to 2 bases on V and 13 bases on J, with 16 as the count of junction bases outside the gene matches. The CDR3 sequence holds 15 residues, the cysteine and phenylalanine included. Only CDR3 DNA remains: 45 bases, in frame from the first base. Reading the germline V gene gives CDR1 SNHLY and CDR2 FYNNEI. The chain uses TRBV2 and TRBJ1-2, with 7 bases aligning to TRBD1. This receptor was taken from an elderly woman with active or convalescent COVID-19. The sample taken for sequencing was peripheral blood. The CDR3 in this case is CASSESWGRQGSRTF. The DNA reads as follows: TGTGCCAGCAGTGAATCGTGGGGACGACAGGGTAGTCGCACCTTC.